The rows below give T cell receptor beta chains drawn from one sample of a study of blood T cell repertoires in COVID-19. Sequencing used immunoSEQ multiplex PCR; TCRdb keeps in-frame clones, though not all of them. The sample consists of 180,000 or so clones, over 80% of them appearing once. The sequencing input was peripheral blood. Receptor source: a woman aged 40 to 50 with COVID-19, enrolled during active disease. Each CDR3 is given with its conserved first and last residue. The order of the fields is clone size, D gene, V gene, J gene, CDR3 DNA, CDR3 protein. A D gene is named only where the DNA matches it firmly. Size is omitted from some rows. Given values are once, few, many or a class for expanded clones.

>.|.|TRBV10-1|TRBJ2-7
TGCGCCAGCAGTTCCCAGGGGGGCGAGCAGTACTTC
CASSSQGGEQYF
>.|TRBD1|TRBV19|TRBJ1-2
TGTGCCAGTACCCCCGGGACAGGAGCTAACTATGGCTACACCTTC
CASTPGTGANYGYTF
>.|.|TRBV5-8|TRBJ2-1
TGTGCCAGCAGCTTGGATACCCCCCTAAATGAGCAGTTCTTC
CASSLDTPLNEQFF
>.|TRBD2|TRBV24-1|TRBJ2-2
TGTGCCACCAGTGATTTACTAGCGGGAGACACCGGGGAGCTGTTTTTT
CATSDLLAGDTGELFF
>few|TRBD2|TRBV3-1/TRBV3-2|TRBJ2-5
TGTGCCAGCAGCCCTGGACTAGTCCGTGGGACCCAGTACTTC
CASSPGLVRGTQYF
>once|TRBD1|TRBV14|TRBJ1-1
TGTGCCAGCAGCCAACCCCAGTTGAGACAGGGATCCCAAGCTTTCTTT
CASSQPQLRQGSQAFF
>.|TRBD1|TRBV19|TRBJ1-2
TGTGCCAGTACCACTCTGGACAGGGGCGGCTACACCTTC
CASTTLDRGGYTF
>few|.|TRBV3-1/TRBV3-2|TRBJ1-1
TGTGCCAGCAGCCAAACGGGGGGGACACTTAACACTGAAGCTTTCTTT
CASSQTGGTLNTEAFF
>.|TRBD1|TRBV7-9|TRBJ1-4
TGTGCCAGCAGGACAGGGGGGGATGAAAAACTGTTTTTT
CASRTGGDEKLFF
>once|.|TRBV5-4|TRBJ1-2
TGTGCCAGCAGCCCCGGCGGGGGTGGTAACTATGGCTACACCTTC
CASSPGGGGNYGYTF
>many|TRBD2|TRBV5-4|TRBJ2-7
TGTGCCAGCAGCGTTACTAGCGGGAGGTTCGACGAGCAGTACTTC
CASSVTSGRFDEQYF
>.|.|TRBV6-5|TRBJ2-2
TGTGCCAGCAGTAGGTGGGACAACGGGGAGCTGTTTTTT
CASSRWDNGELFF
>.|.|TRBV5-5|TRBJ2-7
TGTGCCAGCAGCTTTGGCGGCCTTTCTCGAATCACCTACGAGCAGTACTTC
CASSFGGLSRITYEQYF
>.|.|TRBV12-3/TRBV12-4|TRBJ1-1
TGTGCCATCAACCTATCTTCGGCAGGAGAAGCTTTCTTT
CAINLSSAGEAFF
>.|.|TRBV2|TRBJ1-1
TGTGCCAGACACAGACGGAACACTGAAGCTTTCTTT
CARHRRNTEAFF
>.|TRBD2|TRBV11-3|TRBJ2-7
TGTGCCAGCAGCGTGGGACTAGCGGGAGGCCACGAGCAGTACTTC
CASSVGLAGGHEQYF
>.|TRBD1|TRBV6-6|TRBJ1-1
TGTGCCAGCAGTGACGACAGGGGTCGCGCTTTCTTT
CASSDDRGRAFF
>.|.|TRBV4-2|TRBJ1-5
TGTGCCAGCAGCCACCACGAGAGTCTTAGCAATCAGCCCCAGCATTTT
CASSHHESLSNQPQHF
>once|.|TRBV9|TRBJ2-5
TGTGCCAGCAGCGTTTCGCGGGAAGAGACCCAGTACTTC
CASSVSREETQYF
>.|.|TRBV10-2|TRBJ1-4
TGCGCCAGCAGTGTCCCCGGGGCTAATGAAAAACTGTTTTTT
CASSVPGANEKLFF
>once|.|TRBV3-1/TRBV3-2|TRBJ1-5
TGTGCCAGCAGCCAGGCCCCAACGCAGCATTTT
CASSQAPTQHF
>.|TRBD2|TRBV5-1|TRBJ2-1
TGCGCCAGCAGCTTGTCCCCTAGCGGGGAGTACAATGAGCAGTTCTTC
CASSLSPSGEYNEQFF
>.|TRBD1|TRBV4-2|TRBJ1-2
TGTGCCAGCAGCCGGACAGGGGCTGGTGGCTACACCTTC
CASSRTGAGGYTF
>.|.|TRBV7-3|TRBJ1-1
TGTGCCAGCAGCTTAATGCGGTACACTGAAGCTTTCTTT
CASSLMRYTEAFF
>.|.|TRBV5-1|TRBJ2-2
TGCGCCAGCAGCTTTAGGTCGGGAACCGGGGAGCTGTTTTTT
CASSFRSGTGELFF
>.|.|TRBV14|TRBJ1-1
TGTGCCAGCAGCCAAGAAGGGGTGTACACTGAAGCTTTCTTT
CASSQEGVYTEAFF
>few|TRBD1|TRBV28|TRBJ2-7
TGTGCCAGCAGTGAGGGACAGGGAGGGACCTACGAGCAGTACTTC
CASSEGQGGTYEQYF
>.|.|TRBV7-3|TRBJ1-3
TGTGCCAGCAGCTTAACACGGGAATCTTCTAACACCATATATTTT
CASSLTRESSNTIYF
>.|TRBD2|TRBV10-3|TRBJ2-1
TGTGCCATCAGCCAAGCGGGAGATGAGCAGTTCTTC
CAISQAGDEQFF
>.|.|TRBV6-4|TRBJ1-6
TGTGCCAGCAGTGACCCCATCCCCCTCCACTTT
CASSDPIPLHF
>few|TRBD2|TRBV19|TRBJ2-1
TGTGCCAGTATCAAGACTAGCGGGAGGGCCGATGAGCAGTTCTTC
CASIKTSGRADEQFF
>.|.|TRBV6-6|TRBJ1-6
TGTGCCAGCAGTTACTCGGGGGGTGAGCACCTCCACTTT
CASSYSGGEHLHF
>.|.|TRBV5-6|TRBJ1-5
TGTGCCAGCAGCTTTCGCTTCGGCGCGGGGGGTGGACAGCCCCAGCATTTT
CASSFRFGAGGGQPQHF
>.|.|TRBV9|TRBJ1-1
TGTGCCAGCGGCCCTCCAGGGAAGGTATCTGAAGCTTTCTTT
CASGPPGKVSEAFF
>.|.|TRBV7-2|TRBJ1-5
TGTGCCAGCAGCTTAGGGGCGGGTTTAGGGAATCAGCCCCAGCATTTT
CASSLGAGLGNQPQHF
>.|TRBD1|TRBV5-1|TRBJ2-1
TGCGCCAGCAGCTTGAGTACAGGGGCGATCGATGAGCAGTTCTTC
CASSLSTGAIDEQFF
>.|TRBD1|TRBV12-5|TRBJ1-4
TGTGCTAGTGGTACGGACAGGGTCGATGAAAAACTGTTTTTT
CASGTDRVDEKLFF
>once|.|TRBV7-9|TRBJ1-1
TGTGCCAGCAGCTTACCAGTCCCATCAGAAGCTTTCTTT
CASSLPVPSEAFF
>.|TRBD2|TRBV14|TRBJ2-1
TGTGCCAGCAGCCCCCCGGGACTAGTCGTGTTCAATGAGCAGTTCTTC
CASSPPGLVVFNEQFF
>.|.|TRBV5-6|TRBJ1-5
TGTGCCAGCAGCCAGATTGACAGGCCCAATCAGCCCCAGCATTTT
CASSQIDRPNQPQHF
>.|.|TRBV27|TRBJ2-1
TGTGCCAGCAAAGGAGCGGGTTACAATGAGCAGTTCTTC
CASKGAGYNEQFF
>.|TRBD1|TRBV10-2|TRBJ1-2
TGCGCCGGTTCCGCAGACAGGGCATTTCCGGATGGCTACACCTTC
CAGSADRAFPDGYTF
>.|TRBD1|TRBV28|TRBJ1-2
TGTGCCAGCAGTTCCCCGGCGACAGGGCCTCGTGGCTACACCTTC
CASSSPATGPRGYTF
>few|.|TRBV20-1|TRBJ2-7
TGCAGTGCAGGGGGATTCGAGCAGTACTTC
CSAGGFEQYF
>.|.|TRBV14|TRBJ2-1
TGTGCCAGCAGGAGGGGGTATGAGCAGTTCTTC
CASRRGYEQFF
>once|.|TRBV7-8|TRBJ1-5
TGTGCCAGCAGCCTTGGGACTATACTACAAAATCAGCCCCAGCATTTT
CASSLGTILQNQPQHF
>.|TRBD1|TRBV5-1|TRBJ2-5
TGCGCCAGCAGCCTAGGGACAGGGGGCGAAGAGACCCAGTACTTC
CASSLGTGGEETQYF
>.|.|TRBV1|TRBJ2-4
TGCACCAGCAGCCAGGTACCCGGGACTAGCGGGAGCGGCGCCAAAAACATTCAGTACTTC
CTSSQVPGTSGSGAKNIQYF
>.|TRBD1|TRBV6-5|TRBJ1-2
TGTGCCAGCAGTCCCCCGGGACAGGGAAGGCGCTACACCTTC
CASSPPGQGRRYTF
>.|TRBD1|TRBV28|TRBJ2-2
TGTGCCAGCAGCGCTTCCGGGACAGAGAACACCGGGGAGCTGTTTTTT
CASSASGTENTGELFF
>.|.|TRBV6-6|TRBJ1-5
TGTGCCAGCAGTTATGGGGGGGTTCTAGGAAATCAGCCCCAGCATTTT
CASSYGGVLGNQPQHF